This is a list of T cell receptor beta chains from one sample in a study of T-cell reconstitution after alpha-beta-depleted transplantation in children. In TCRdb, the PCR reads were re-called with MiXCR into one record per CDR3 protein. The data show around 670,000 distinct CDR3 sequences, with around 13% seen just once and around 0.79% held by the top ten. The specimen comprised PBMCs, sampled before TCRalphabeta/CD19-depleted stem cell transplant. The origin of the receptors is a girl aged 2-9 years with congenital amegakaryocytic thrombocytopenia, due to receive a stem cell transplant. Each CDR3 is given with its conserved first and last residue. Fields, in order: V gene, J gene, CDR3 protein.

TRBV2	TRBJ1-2	CASTKRRDEGYTF
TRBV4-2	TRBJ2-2	CASSQEVLAGVIGELFF
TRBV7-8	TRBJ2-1	CASSVTSGRATEQFF
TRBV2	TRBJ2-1	CASRERDRAYNEQFF
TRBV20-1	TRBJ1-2	CSAPERGNYGYTF
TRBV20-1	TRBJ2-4	CSARVAGSGNIQYF
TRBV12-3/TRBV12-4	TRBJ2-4	CASSLVGSVGNIQYF
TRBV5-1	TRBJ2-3	CASSSLAGEVGDTQYF
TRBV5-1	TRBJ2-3	CASSLDYGISTDTQYF
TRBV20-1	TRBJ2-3	CSALRGGGPTDTQYF
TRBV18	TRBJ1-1	CASSPPIGGSTEAFF
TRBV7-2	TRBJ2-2	CASSPDLGGELFF
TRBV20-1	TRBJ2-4	CSVGQQKNIQYF
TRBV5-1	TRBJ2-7	CASSPGSRIFEQYF
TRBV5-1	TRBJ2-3	CASSSLSSSDTQYF
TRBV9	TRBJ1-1	CASSGDRDEAFF
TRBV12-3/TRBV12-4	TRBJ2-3	CASRLAGGPDTQYF
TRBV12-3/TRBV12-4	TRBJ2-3	CASSFYGRADTQYF
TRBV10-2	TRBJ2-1	CASSETNRVNEQFF
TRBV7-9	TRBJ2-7	CASRHSLAPSYEQYF
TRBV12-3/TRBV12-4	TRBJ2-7	CASSLTGKEQYF
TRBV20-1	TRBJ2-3	CSARDGQALTDTQYF
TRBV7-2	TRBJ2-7	CASSLEGPSGYEQYF
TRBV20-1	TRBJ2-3	CSARGEGALFGTQYF
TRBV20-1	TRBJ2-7	CSVRGAGFPYEQYF
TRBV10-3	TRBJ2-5	CAISESTSMETQYF
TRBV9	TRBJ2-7	CASSVGSSGSYEQYF
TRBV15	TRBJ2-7	CATSSTSYEQYF
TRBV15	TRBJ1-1	CATSRDGGYTEAFF
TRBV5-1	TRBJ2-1	CASSPGTSRNPYNEQFF
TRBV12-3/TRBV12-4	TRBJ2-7	CASSLGERLYEQYF
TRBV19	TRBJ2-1	CASSTGTNHNEQFF
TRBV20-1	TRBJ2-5	CSALRRQGEETQYF
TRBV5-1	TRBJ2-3	CASSLGSGTSGRTDTQYF
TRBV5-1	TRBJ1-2	CASSSEYSRPASYGYTF
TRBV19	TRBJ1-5	CASSFHRDRGLSYSNQPQHF
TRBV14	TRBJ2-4	CASSPLADAKNIQSF
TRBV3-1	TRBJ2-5	CASSQDLETQYF
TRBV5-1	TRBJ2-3	CASSSGGLHGEPDTQYF
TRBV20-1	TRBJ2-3	CSARMTGGITTDTQYF